Detailed here is one T cell receptor (beta chain). Its specific antigen is unknown. No quality values exist for individual bases; no much larger clone is one base distant. Reading from cysteine to phenylalanine, the CDR3 counts 17 amino acids. Of the read, only the CDR3 DNA is kept; its 51 bases are in frame from base 1. The trim is 0 bases for V and 6 bases for J, with a gap of 17 bases between the germline ends. The germline V gene (reference sequence) specifies LGHDT as CDR1 and YNNKEL as CDR2. The sample's treatment or condition label is to be understood as: live attenuated yellow fever vaccine strain. At each blood-draw timepoint, two biological replicates of bulk PBMCs were obtained. PBMCs were isolated from peripheral blood using a standard Ficoll-Paque protocol. RNA was extracted with TriZol from bulk PBMCs, CD4 and CD8 fractions, and dextramer-positive and dextramer-negative fractions. This sample was taken from a study of T cells after yellow fever vaccination (dated by TCRdb to between 2019 and 2020). Some background on the complete study: The SMART-Seq v4 Ultra Low Input RNA kit was used to prepare libraries from fractions with low cell numbers. Two healthy male donors, one aged 18 to 29 and one aged 30 to 40 years, made up the cohort. Blood samples were taken at several timepoints before and after primary and secondary immunization, and bulk PBMC replicates and cell subsets were isolated. To follow T-cell clones before and after both primary and booster YFV17D yellow fever vaccination, bulk TCR alpha and beta repertoires underwent longitudinal sequencing. Results the study describes overall, beyond this receptor: After the booster, most of the clones that had expanded following primary vaccination were detected again (approximately 96% of CD4 and around nine tenths of CD8), which suggests that memory was broadly maintained. The secondary T-cell response was weaker than the primary response but faster, peaking on day 5 instead of day 15. A small fraction of clonotypes appeared in both the CD4 and CD8 compartments, likely as a result of convergent recombination. Computational filtering was needed because FACS-sorted repertoires could contain abundant contaminating clonotypes from the bulk population. The study included only two donors, which limits how far the findings can be generalized.

Synthesis of TCR cDNA relied on 5'RACE template switching, a step that introduced a universal primer site along with unique molecular identifiers. cDNA synthesis was primed from both the TCR alpha and TCR beta constant segments. Library amplification used two PCR steps, and the second PCR step added sample barcodes and sequencing adapters. Sequencing of libraries was done on Illumina HiSeq 2500 (2x100 bp) or NovaSeq (2x150 bp). On the authors' methods: MIGEC was used to demultiplex reads and collapse the reads into UMI consensus sequences, and MiXCR was used for V(D)J alignment. Using edgeR on replicate PBMC samples, clonotypes were called vaccine-responding if FDR was below 0.01 and the log2 fold change was above 5 up to day 15. CD4 or CD8 identity was assigned to each bulk clonotype according to whether the clonotype was present at higher abundance in the sequenced CD4 repertoire or the sequenced CD8 repertoire. The public reads were reprocessed in TCRdb via fastp at Q25 and MiXCR, keeping in-frame beta chains. CDR3 protein duplicates are merged, each entry listing the most common genes and DNA. The V and J calls were not made by the authors but by TCRdb's processing. The sample includes under 600,000 distinct CDR3 sequences, with around an eighth observed a single time. The ten largest clonotypes hold 11% to 15% of the sample.

The receptor chain draws on TRBV3-1 and TRBJ2-2; no D gene call is confident. The clonotype comes from a man aged 30 to 39 who received the YFV17D yellow fever vaccine. Sample: PBMCs, taken on the day of the yellow fever booster vaccination. The DNA sequence follows: TGTGCCAGCAGCCAAGATCGAAGCTATATCGGGCCCGGGGAGCTGTTTTTT. The translation is CASSQDRSYIGPGELFF.